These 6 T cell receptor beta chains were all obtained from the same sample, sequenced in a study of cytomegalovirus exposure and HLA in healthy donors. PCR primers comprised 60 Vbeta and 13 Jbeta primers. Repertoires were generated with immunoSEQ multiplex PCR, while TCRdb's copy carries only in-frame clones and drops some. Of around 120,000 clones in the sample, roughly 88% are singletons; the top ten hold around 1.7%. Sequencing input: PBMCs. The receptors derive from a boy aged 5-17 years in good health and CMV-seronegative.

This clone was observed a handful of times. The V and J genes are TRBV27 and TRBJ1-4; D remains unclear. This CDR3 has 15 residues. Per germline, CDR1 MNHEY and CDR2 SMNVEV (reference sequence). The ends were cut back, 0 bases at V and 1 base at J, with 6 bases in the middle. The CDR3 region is CASSLSRKTNEKLFF. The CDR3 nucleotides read TGTGCCAGCAGTTTATCGCGGAAAACTAATGAAAAACTGTTTTTT. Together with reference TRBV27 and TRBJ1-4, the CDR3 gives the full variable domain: EAQVTQNPRYLITVTGKKLTVTCSQNMNHEYMSWYRQDPGLGLRQIYYSMNVEVTDKGDVPEGYKVSRKEKRNFPLILESPSPNQTSLYFCASSLSRKTNEKLFFGSGTQLSVL.

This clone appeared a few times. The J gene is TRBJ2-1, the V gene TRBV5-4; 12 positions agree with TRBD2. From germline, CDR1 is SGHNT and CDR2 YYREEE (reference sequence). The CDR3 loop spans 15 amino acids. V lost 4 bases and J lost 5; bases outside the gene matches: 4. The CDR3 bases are TGTGCCAGCAGCCTAGCGGGAGGGTCCAACAATGAGCAGTTCTTC. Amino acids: CASSLAGGSNNEQFF.

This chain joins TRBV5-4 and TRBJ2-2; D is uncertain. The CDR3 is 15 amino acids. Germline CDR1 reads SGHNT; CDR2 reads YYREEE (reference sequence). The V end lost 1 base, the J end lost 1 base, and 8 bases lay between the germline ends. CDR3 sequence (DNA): TGTGCCAGCAGCTTGACAAACAAGAACACCGGGGAGCTGTTTTTT. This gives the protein CASSLTNKNTGELFF.

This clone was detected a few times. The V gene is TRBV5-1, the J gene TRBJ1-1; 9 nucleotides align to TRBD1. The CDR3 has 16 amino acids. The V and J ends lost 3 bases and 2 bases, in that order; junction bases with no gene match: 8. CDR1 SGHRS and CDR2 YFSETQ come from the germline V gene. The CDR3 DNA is TGCGCCAGCAGCTGGGACAGGGCTTCTCCCAACACTGAAGCTTTCTTT. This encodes CASSWDRASPNTEAFF.

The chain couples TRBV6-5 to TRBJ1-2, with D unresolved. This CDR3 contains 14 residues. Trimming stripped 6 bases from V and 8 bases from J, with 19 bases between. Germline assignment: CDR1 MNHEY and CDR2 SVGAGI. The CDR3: CASSPRPAKLGYTF. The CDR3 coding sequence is TGTGCCAGCAGCCCTAGACCCGCGAAACTAGGCTACACCTTC.

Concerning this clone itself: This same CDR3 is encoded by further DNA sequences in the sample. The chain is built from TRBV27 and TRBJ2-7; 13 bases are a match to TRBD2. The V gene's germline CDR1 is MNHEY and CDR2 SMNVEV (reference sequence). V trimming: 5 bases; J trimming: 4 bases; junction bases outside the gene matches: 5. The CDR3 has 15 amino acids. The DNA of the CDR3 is TGTGCCAGCAGTCCGACGACTAGCGGGGGGTACGAGCAGTACTTC. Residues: CASSPTTSGGYEQYF.